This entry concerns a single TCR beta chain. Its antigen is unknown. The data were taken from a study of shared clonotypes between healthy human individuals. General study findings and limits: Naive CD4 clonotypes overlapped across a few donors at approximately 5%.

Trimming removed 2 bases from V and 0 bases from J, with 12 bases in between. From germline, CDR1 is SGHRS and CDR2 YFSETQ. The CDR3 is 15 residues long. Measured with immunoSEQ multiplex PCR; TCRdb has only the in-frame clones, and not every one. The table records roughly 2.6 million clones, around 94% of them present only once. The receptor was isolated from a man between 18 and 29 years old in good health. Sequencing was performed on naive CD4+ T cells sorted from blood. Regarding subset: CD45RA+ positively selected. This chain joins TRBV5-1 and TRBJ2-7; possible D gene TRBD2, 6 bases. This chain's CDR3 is CASSFIGGTSYEQYF. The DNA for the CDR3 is TGCGCCAGCAGCTTTATAGGAGGGACCTCCTACGAGCAGTACTTC.